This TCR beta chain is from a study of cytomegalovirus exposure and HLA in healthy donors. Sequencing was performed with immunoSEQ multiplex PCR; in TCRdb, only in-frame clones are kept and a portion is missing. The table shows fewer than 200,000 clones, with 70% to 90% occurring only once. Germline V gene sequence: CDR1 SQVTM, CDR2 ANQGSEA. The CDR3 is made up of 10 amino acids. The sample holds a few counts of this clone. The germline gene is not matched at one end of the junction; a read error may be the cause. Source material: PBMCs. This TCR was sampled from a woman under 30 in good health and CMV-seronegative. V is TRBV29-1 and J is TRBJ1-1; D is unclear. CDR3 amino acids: CSVEQDGFAF. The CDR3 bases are TGCAGCGTTGAGCAAGACGGGTTTGCGTTT. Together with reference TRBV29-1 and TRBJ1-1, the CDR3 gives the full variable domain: SAVISQKPSRDICQRGTSLTIQCQVDSQVTMMFWYRQQPGQSLTLIATANQGSEATYESGFVIDKFPISRPNLTFSTLTVSNMSPEDSSIYLCSVEQDGFAFGQGTRLTVV.